These 24 T cell receptor beta chains were all obtained from the same sample, sequenced in a study of regulatory T cells in long-lasting Graves disease. Time point here: newly diagnosed GD, antithyroid drugs for less than 3 months. PBMCs were the source of the RNA used for TCR sequencing. Arm-PCR of CDR3 regions and iRepertoire HTBI primers were the basis on which TCR beta libraries were built. One entry per CDR3 protein results from TCRdb running MiXCR on the multiplex PCR reads. The sample includes a few hundred thousand distinct CDR3 sequences, approximately 12% of them seen just once. This sample was shared with a second study, whose subject was T cells in Graves' hyperthyroidism and ophthalmopathy.

Specimen: peripheral blood mononuclear cells (PBMCs), collected at new diagnosis, from a patient treated with antithyroid drugs. Source of these receptors: a man younger than 45 with Graves disease.

In this sample, this clonotype turned up a few times. The chain recombines TRBV6-5 with TRBJ1-6; 7 bases fit TRBD1. The CDR3 spans 18 residues. V was pared by 4 bases and J by 10 bases, with 19 bases of the junction left unmatched. CDR1 is MNHEY and CDR2 is SVGAGI in the germline V gene. In DNA form, the CDR3 reads TGTGCCAGCAGTTCAGACCTCCAGGGACAGAGATTGAGATCACCCCTCCACTTT. Its protein product is CASSSDLQGQRLRSPLHF.

Ten or more counts support this clonotype. The rearrangement joins TRBV7-2 to TRBJ2-3; tentatively, D is TRBD1 (5 bases). Germline V gene data show CDR1 as SGHTA and CDR2 as FQGNSA. The CDR3 totals 12 residues. V was trimmed by 3 bases and J by 5 bases, leaving 6 bases between them. This CDR3 is CASSFQGDTQYF. Here the CDR3 DNA reads TGTGCCAGCAGCTTTCAGGGAGATACGCAGTATTTT. Supplemented by reference TRBV7-2 and TRBJ2-3, the full variable domain reads GAGVSQSPSNKVTEKGKDVELRCDPISGHTALYWYRQSLGQGLEFLIYFQGNSAPDKSGLPSDRFSAERTGGSVSTLTIQRTQQEDSAVYLCASSFQGDTQYFGPGTRLTVL.

The table lists this clonotype with many counts. V is TRBV6-5 and J is TRBJ2-5; possibly TRBD2 for D (6 bases). V was cut by 2 bases and J by 6 bases, with 16 bases left in between. The CDR3 runs 15 residues. Per germline, CDR1 MNHEY and CDR2 SVGAGI. CDR3 in DNA: TGTGCCAGCAGTTACGGCGGGGACGGGAAAAAGACCCAGTACTTC. Translation gives CASSYGGDGKKTQYF.

The chain is built from TRBV5-1 and TRBJ1-5, with a tentative D call TRBD1 (6 bases). Trimming removed 4 bases at V and 3 bases at J, with 14 bases between. Per germline, CDR1 SGHRS and CDR2 YFSETQ. The CDR3 is 15 amino acids. The CDR3 spells CASSEGHLYNQPQHF. The CDR3 region has the DNA TGCGCCAGCAGCGAGGGACATCTTTACAATCAGCCCCAGCATTTT.

This clonotype was seen repeatedly, ten times or more. The chain combines TRBV20-1 with TRBJ2-7, with a weak D call TRBD2 (6 bases). This CDR3 is 12 amino acids long. V was shortened by 3 bases and J by 2 bases, with 8 bases between the two germline ends. In germline, CDR1 is DFQATT, CDR2 SNEGSKA (reference sequence). Written as DNA, the CDR3 is TGCAGTGCTAGGCCGGGAGCCTACGAGCAGTACTTC. This gives the protein CSARPGAYEQYF.

This clonotype was counted between two and nine times. This chain joins TRBV10-3 and TRBJ2-3, with 9 positions matching TRBD2. The CDR3 contains 14 residues. The V gene end was trimmed by 11 bases and the J gene end by 6 bases; junction bases not matched to a gene: 12. In germline, CDR1 is ENHRY, CDR2 SYGVKD. CDR3 amino acids: CAPLGAGGGDTQYF. DNA for the CDR3: TGTGCCCCGCTTGGAGCGGGAGGTGGGGATACGCAGTATTTT.

This clonotype was recorded at least ten times. The chain links TRBV7-8 to TRBJ1-1; the D is unclear. V dropped 3 bases and J dropped 3 bases, with 11 bases sitting between them. Germline V gives CDR1 SGHVS, CDR2 FQNEAQ. The CDR3 spans 14 residues. CDR3: CASSFSNSYTEAFF. CDR3 bases: TGTGCCAGCAGCTTTAGTAACAGTTACACTGAAGCTTTCTTT.

This clonotype was counted between two and nine times. This chain joins TRBV29-1 and TRBJ1-2; TRBD1 might be the D (6 bases). The CDR3 is made up of 12 amino acids. CDR1 and CDR2 (germline): SQVTM, ANQGSEA. The CDR3 DNA reads as TGCAGTCTGGGTGGGGGCAGAGATGGCTACACCTTC. Translated, it gives CSLGGGRDGYTF.

This clonotype was seen a few times. The chain employs TRBV7-9 and TRBJ2-1, with D perhaps given as TRBD1 or TRBD2 (6 bases each). Trimming cost V 7 bases and J 8 bases, with 21 bases left between them. The germline gives CDR1 SEHNR, CDR2 FQNEAQ (reference sequence). CDR3 length equals 15 residues. CDR3 sequence reads: CASIRGGREFDEQFF. The DNA for the CDR3 is TGTGCCAGCATCCGAGGGGGACGGGAGTTCGATGAGCAGTTCTTC.

This clonotype was detected many times. The chain is built from TRBV10-1 and TRBJ2-1, with D possibly TRBD2 on 5 matching bases. Germline lookup yields CDR1 WNHNN and CDR2 SYGVQD (reference sequence). V was shortened by 3 bases and J by 5 bases, with 14 bases between the two germline ends. The CDR3 covers 15 residues. CDR3 in amino acids: CASSDPRGADNEQFF. For the CDR3, the DNA is TGCGCCAGCAGTGACCCCCGGGGAGCAGACAATGAGCAGTTCTTC.

Concerning this clonotype itself: One end of the junction does not line up with germline, which may come from a read error. This chain uses TRBV6-2 or TRBV6-3 with TRBJ2-1, with 11 bases fitting TRBD2. Per germline, CDR1 MNHEY and CDR2 SVGEGT. CDR3 length equals 17 residues. CDR3 sequence: CASSPLLAGGSYNEQSF. The CDR3 bases are TGTGCCAGCAGTCCCCTTCTAGCGGGAGGCTCCTACAATGAGCAGTCCTTC.

This clonotype has a count of ten or more. The chain is built from TRBV28 and TRBJ1-2; D remains unclear. Germline-derived CDR1 and CDR2 are MDHEN and SYDVKM. This CDR3 contains 12 residues. With 7 bases removed from V and 3 bases from J, the gap between germline ends came to 9 bases. Here the CDR3 reads CASMSGDYGYTF. CDR3 nucleotide sequence: TGTGCCAGCATGTCAGGAGACTATGGCTACACCTTC.

In its sample, this clonotype was seen many times. The chain links TRBV5-1 to TRBJ2-6, with unresolved D. Per germline, CDR1 SGHRS and CDR2 YFSETQ. The CDR3 is 15 residues long. V lost 1 base and J lost 1, with 6 bases in between. The CDR3 region is CASSLTVSGANVLTF. In DNA form, the CDR3 reads TGCGCCAGCAGCTTGACGGTGTCTGGGGCCAACGTCCTGACTTTC. Full variable domain (outside the CDR3, taken from reference TRBV5-1 and TRBJ2-6): KAGVTQTPRYLIKTRGQQVTLSCSPISGHRSVSWYQQTPGQGLQFLFEYFSETQRNKGNFPGRFSGRQFSNSRSEMNVSTLELGDSALYLCASSLTVSGANVLTFGAGSRLTVL.

At least ten counts were recorded for this clonotype. V is TRBV12-3 or TRBV12-4 and J is TRBJ2-5, with TRBD1 matching 8 bases. V trimming: 2 bases; J trimming: 2 bases; junction bases outside the gene matches: 10. The CDR3 length is 17 residues. CDR3 nucleotides: TGTGCCAGCAGTTTACGGAAAGGACAGGGTCTACAAGAGACCCAGTACTTC. This sequence encodes CASSLRKGQGLQETQYF.

The chain combines TRBV4-2 with TRBJ1-5, with TRBD1 matching over 8 bases. The CDR3 consists of 16 residues. The germline CDR1 and CDR2 sequences are LGHNA and YNFKEQ. V lost 3 bases, J lost 3 bases, and 7 bases stayed unmatched. For the CDR3, the DNA is TGTGCCAGCAGCCACTCTCAGGGGGCTAACAATCAGCCCCAGCATTTT. This encodes CASSHSQGANNQPQHF.

This rearrangement joins TRBV28 to TRBJ2-7; TRBD2 might be the D (5 bases). Germline V CDR1 and CDR2: MDHEN, SYDVKM. The CDR3 runs 14 residues. With 4 bases removed from V and 3 bases from J, the gap between germline ends came to 13 bases. CDR3 bases: TGTGCCAGCAGTTCAGAACTAGTCGGCTACGAGCAGTACTTC. It specifies CASSSELVGYEQYF.

This clonotype showed up many times. The chain recombines TRBV29-1 with TRBJ1-2; D is perhaps TRBD1 (5 bases). The CDR3 extends over 12 amino acids. The germline gives CDR1 SQVTM, CDR2 ANQGSEA. The V end lost 6 bases, the J end lost 1 base, and 9 bases lay between the germline ends. This CDR3 reads CSVGTGNYGYTF. The CDR3 coding sequence is TGCAGCGTCGGGACCGGTAACTATGGCTACACCTTC.

The chain links TRBV5-1 to TRBJ2-1, with 11 bases that match TRBD2. Trimming removed 4 bases from V and 10 bases from J; junction bases left unmatched: 10. The germline V gene has CDR1 SGHRS and CDR2 YFSETQ. The CDR3 covers 15 residues. Written as DNA, the CDR3 is TGCGCCAGCAGCCCTCGACTAGCGGGACGGTACGAGCAGTTCTTC. Its translation: CASSPRLAGRYEQFF.

The V and J genes are TRBV20-1 and TRBJ2-3, with 9 bases identical to TRBD1. Germline V gene data show CDR1 as DFQATT and CDR2 as SNEGSKA (reference sequence). The CDR3 loop spans 16 amino acids. V shed 5 bases, J shed 4 bases, and the junction held 13 bases outside the gene matches. The CDR3 sequence is CSASGEQGARADTQYF. In nucleotides, the CDR3 is TGCAGTGCTTCGGGGGAACAGGGGGCGCGTGCAGATACGCAGTATTTT.

This clonotype was seen ten or more times. The chain recombines TRBV5-1 with TRBJ2-7, with D maybe TRBD1 (6 bases). The CDR3 length is 13 residues. Germline CDR1 and CDR2: SGHRS and YFSETQ. Trimming cost V 4 bases and J 4 bases, with 12 bases left between them. CDR3 in amino acids: CASSPDRFYEQYF. The CDR3, as DNA: TGCGCCAGCAGCCCGGACAGATTTTACGAGCAGTACTTC.

This clonotype was found a few times. The chain has TRBV5-1 and TRBJ1-4, with a weak D call TRBD1 (6 bases). V lost 0 bases and J 8 bases, leaving 11 bases between the germline ends. This CDR3 comprises 14 residues. The V gene's germline CDR1 is SGHRS and CDR2 YFSETQ. DNA for the CDR3: TGCGCCAGCAGCTTGGCCAGGGGATCAGAAAAACTGTTTTTT. Amino acid sequence: CASSLARGSEKLFF.

The chain employs TRBV7-9 and TRBJ1-6, with 7 nucleotides matching TRBD1. The CDR3 extends over 18 amino acids. Losses at the gene ends were 4 bases for V and 8 bases for J; bases not matched to a gene: 17. Per the germline V gene, CDR1 is SEHNR and CDR2 is FQNEAQ (reference sequence). The CDR3 is CASSYRDPTGRLHSPLHF. As DNA, the CDR3 is TGTGCCAGCAGCTATCGAGACCCGACAGGGCGGTTACATTCACCCCTCCACTTT.

This clonotype turned up a few times. This chain joins TRBV24-1 and TRBJ2-5; TRBD1 aligns across 9 bases. Germline assignment: CDR1 KGHDR and CDR2 SFDVKD. The trim removed 6 bases at V and 5 bases at J, leaving 9 bases unmatched. This CDR3 spans 15 amino acids. CDR3 coding DNA: TGTGCCACCAGTCCGGGGACAGGGACGTGGGAGACCCAGTACTTC. This codes for CATSPGTGTWETQYF.

The gene calls are TRBV29-1 and TRBJ1-3, with a possible D match to TRBD1 (6 bases). The CDR3 sequence is 14 residues long. V was shortened by 6 bases and J by 4 bases, with 16 bases between the two germline ends. Germline V CDR1 and CDR2: SQVTM, ANQGSEA. The CDR3 DNA follows: TGCAGCGTGAGGGAACAGGGTGGCGGAAACACCATATATTTT. Protein sequence: CSVREQGGGNTIYF.